This TCR beta chain was sequenced during a study of CXCR3-negative and CXCR3-positive naive CD8 T cells. Germline lookup yields CDR1 SQVTM and CDR2 ANQGSEA. This CDR3 has 12 amino acids. Comments on this clonotype: Its specificity is not known.

The study made its TRB cDNA libraries by 5' RACE, adding UMI labels. TCRdb reprocessed the 5' RACE reads, with one entry per CDR3 protein and no DNA. The listing records some 8,700 distinct CDR3 sequences. A CD45RO-CCR7+CD27+CD95- profile was what naive CD8+ T cells displayed. Study-wide results and caveats: For CXCR3-positive naive cells, TRB CDR3s were more hydrophobic than those of CXCR3-negative naive cells. Sequencing showed both naive subsets with comparably high diversity, and memory CD8+ cells much lower.

Input material: naive CXCR3- CD8+ T cells from blood. Subset here: CD45RO-CCR7+CD27+CD95- naive CD8+ T cells lacking CXCR3 (TNR3-). The rearrangement uses TRBV29-1 and TRBJ1-2. The TCR was taken from a human donor in good health. Some clones in this sample may be carry-over from other donors' samples. This chain's CDR3 is CSVIKEPYGYTF.